Following are 14 T cell receptor beta chains from one sample sequenced in a study of PD-L1 blockade in urothelial cancer. Using immunoSEQ multiplex PCR, the repertoire was profiled, and TCRdb retains in-frame clones only, with some absent. The sample contains about 51,000 clones, around 86% of which appear only once. The sample was PBMCs, taken around atezolizumab (anti-PD-L1) treatment. The receptors shown here come from a man between 60 and 75 years old with urothelial cancer.

The gene calls are TRBV5-1 and TRBJ1-1, with D perhaps TRBD1 (6 bases). In germline, CDR1 is SGHRS, CDR2 YFSETQ. The CDR3 is made up of 13 amino acids. V was cut by 4 bases and J by 5 bases, with 12 bases left in between. CDR3 sequence (DNA): TGCGCCAGCAGCCAGGGGATGAGAACTGAAGCTTTCTTT. Translating gives CASSQGMRTEAFF.

The chain carries TRBV6-5 and TRBJ1-3; no definite D call. In germline, CDR1 is MNHEY, CDR2 SVGAGI. This CDR3 spans 15 amino acids. The ends were cut back, 2 bases at V and 0 bases at J, with 8 bases in the middle. CDR3 sequence (DNA): TGTGCCAGCAGTTACCTGAGTCCCTCTGGAAACACCATATATTTT. Protein: CASSYLSPSGNTIYF.

This clone showed up just once. The genes are TRBV9 and TRBJ2-2; 8 bases are a match to TRBD2. Trimming removed 2 bases from V and 0 bases from J; junction bases left unmatched: 6. CDR3 length: 17 amino acids. Germline assignment: CDR1 SGDLS and CDR2 YYNGEE. As DNA, the CDR3 is TGTGCCAGCAGCGTTGCGGCGGGGGGTCCGAACACCGGGGAGCTGTTTTTT. It translates to CASSVAAGGPNTGELFF.

The gene calls are TRBV5-1 and TRBJ2-1; TRBD1 matches 9 bases. The CDR3 has 15 amino acids. Germline V gives CDR1 SGHRS, CDR2 YFSETQ. After removal of 5 bases from V and 2 bases from J, the junction contained 5 bases not matched to a gene. The CDR3 region has the DNA TGCGCCAGCAGTTTTACAGGGGGCCCCTACAATGAGCAGTTCTTC. Amino acid sequence: CASSFTGGPYNEQFF.

The chain combines TRBV28 with TRBJ2-1, with 12 bases that match TRBD2. Trimming took 3 bases from V and 7 from J; bases not matched to a gene: 10. Germline V gene sequence: CDR1 MDHEN, CDR2 SYDVKM. The CDR3 length is 17 residues. CDR3 sequence: CASSFFSSGRARNEQFF. The CDR3 coding sequence is TGTGCCAGCAGTTTTTTCTCTAGCGGGAGGGCAAGGAATGAGCAGTTCTTC.

This chain uses TRBV10-2 with TRBJ1-1; 10 nucleotides match TRBD1. Germline values: CDR1 WSHSY, CDR2 SAAADI. This CDR3 is built from 14 residues. With 8 bases clipped from V and 0 bases from J, the junction kept 3 bases outside the gene matches. This chain's CDR3 is CASRTGGMNTEAFF. In nucleotides, the CDR3 is TGCGCCAGCCGGACAGGGGGAATGAACACTGAAGCTTTCTTT.

The rearrangement links TRBV11-2 to TRBJ2-2, with 7 nucleotides matching TRBD1. Germline CDR1 reads SGHAT; CDR2 reads FQNNGV. The length of the CDR3 is 17 residues. The trim removed 4 bases at V and 0 bases at J, leaving 8 bases unmatched. The CDR3 DNA reads TGTGCCAGCAGCTACAGATTCGACAGGGCGAACACCGGGGAGCTGTTTTTT. Translating gives CASSYRFDRANTGELFF.

The chain uses TRBV7-2 and TRBJ1-5; the D is unclear. The CDR3 has 13 residues. Per the germline V gene, CDR1 is SGHTA and CDR2 is FQGNSA. Trimming cost V 3 bases and J 2 bases, with 5 bases left between them. The CDR3 loop reads CASSFTRNQPQHF. In nucleotides, the CDR3 is TGTGCCAGCAGCTTCACTCGCAATCAGCCCCAGCATTTT.

This rearrangement joins TRBV25-1 to TRBJ1-2; 8 bases fit TRBD1. J lost 7 bases, V lost 5 bases, and 6 bases had no gene match. CDR3 length: 13 amino acids. Germline loops: CDR1 MGHDK, CDR2 SYGVNS. The CDR3 reads CASSPTGVGGYTF. For the CDR3, the DNA is TGTGCCAGCAGTCCGACAGGGGTAGGTGGCTACACCTTC.

The rearrangement links TRBV5-1 to TRBJ2-7; 9 bases are shared with TRBD1. The V and J ends lost 4 bases and 6 bases, in that order; junction bases with no gene match: 11. Per the germline V gene, CDR1 is SGHRS and CDR2 is YFSETQ. CDR3 length: 15 residues. The CDR3 coding sequence is TGCGCCAGCAGCACTACCGGGACAGGGACCCCCGAGCAGTACTTC. This encodes CASSTTGTGTPEQYF. The full variable domain, rest sourced from reference TRBV5-1 and TRBJ2-7, is KAGVTQTPRYLIKTRGQQVTLSCSPISGHRSVSWYQQTPGQGLQFLFEYFSETQRNKGNFPGRFSGRQFSNSRSEMNVSTLELGDSALYLCASSTTGTGTPEQYFGPGTRLTVT.

The chain couples TRBV5-8 to TRBJ2-1; TRBD2 is a possible D gene (5 bases). Germline V CDR1 and CDR2: SGHTS, YDEGEE. This CDR3 is built from 14 residues. The germline V and J ends were trimmed by 2 bases and 2 bases, with 8 bases remaining between them. The CDR3 DNA sequence: TGTGCCAGCAGCTTAACCGGGACCTACAATGAGCAGTTCTTC. This gives the protein CASSLTGTYNEQFF.

The rearrangement uses TRBV6-1 and TRBJ1-1; the D is unclear. In germline, CDR1 is MNHNS, CDR2 SASEGT. Trimming left V 2 bases short and J 5 bases short, with 12 bases between. The length of the CDR3 is 14 residues. The CDR3 region is CASSEYPKETEAFF. DNA of the CDR3: TGTGCCAGCAGTGAATACCCGAAGGAGACTGAAGCTTTCTTT.

This chain joins TRBV10-3 and TRBJ2-3; D remains ambiguous. The CDR3 is 15 residues long. CDR1 ENHRY and CDR2 SYGVKD come from the germline V gene. V lost 2 bases to trimming and J lost 1 base, with 10 bases between them. CDR3 amino acids: CAISEGQQRTDTQYF. CDR3 coding DNA: TGTGCCATCAGTGAGGGGCAACAACGCACAGATACGCAGTATTTT.

The chain has TRBV2 and TRBJ1-5; TRBD1 matches 8 bases. Germline V CDR1 and CDR2: SNHLY, FYNNEI. This CDR3 spans 14 amino acids. With 6 bases clipped from V and 4 bases from J, the junction kept 5 bases outside the gene matches. The CDR3 is CASRGTGANQPQHF. Written as DNA, the CDR3 is TGTGCCAGCAGGGGGACAGGAGCTAATCAGCCCCAGCATTTT.